Listed below are T cell receptor beta chains from one sample, sequenced in a study of blood T cell repertoires in COVID-19. Some clones are missing from TCRdb's copy, which holds only in-frame ones; the method was immunoSEQ multiplex PCR. The sample shows some 50,000 clones, 90% of them seen only once. Sequenced material: peripheral blood. The source of these receptors is a man aged 35 to 55 with acute or convalescent COVID-19. Each CDR3 is given with its conserved first and last residue. The D gene is left open where the match is weak. Size tells how often a clone was seen (once, few, many) or the class of an expanded clone, and some rows leave it out.

J gene: TRBJ2-5
D gene: -
V gene: TRBV24-1
clone size: -
CDR3 DNA: TGTGCCACCAGTGAAAATCCCGAGGGTGCCCAGTACTTC
CDR3 protein: CATSENPEGAQYF

J gene: TRBJ2-5
D gene: -
V gene: TRBV9
clone size: -
CDR3 DNA: TGTGCCAGCAGCGTAGAGCCGGAGGGACAAGAGACCCAGTACTTC
CDR3 protein: CASSVEPEGQETQYF

J gene: TRBJ2-1
D gene: TRBD2
V gene: TRBV24-1
clone size: -
CDR3 DNA: TGTGCCACCAGTGATACTAGCGGGAGGAATGAGCAGTTCTTC
CDR3 protein: CATSDTSGRNEQFF

J gene: TRBJ2-7
D gene: -
V gene: TRBV12-3/TRBV12-4
clone size: -
CDR3 DNA: TGTGCCAGCAGTTTACAGGGAAACTACGAGCAGTACTTC
CDR3 protein: CASSLQGNYEQYF

J gene: TRBJ2-3
D gene: TRBD2
V gene: TRBV7-6
clone size: -
CDR3 DNA: TGTGCCAGCAGCCAGCTGGCCCGGGGGGCAGATACGCAGTATTTT
CDR3 protein: CASSQLARGADTQYF

J gene: TRBJ1-4
D gene: -
V gene: TRBV6-5
clone size: -
CDR3 DNA: TGTGCCAGCAGTCGCGGGCCCATCGAAAAACTGTTTTTT
CDR3 protein: CASSRGPIEKLFF

J gene: TRBJ2-5
D gene: -
V gene: TRBV30
clone size: once
CDR3 DNA: TGTGCCTCCAGTAACAACCAAGAGACCCAGTACTTC
CDR3 protein: CASSNNQETQYF

J gene: TRBJ2-3
D gene: TRBD2
V gene: TRBV10-1
clone size: -
CDR3 DNA: TGCGCCAGCAGTGGCCCCCTAGCGGGAGTAACAGATACGCAGTATTTT
CDR3 protein: CASSGPLAGVTDTQYF

J gene: TRBJ2-7
D gene: TRBD2
V gene: TRBV11-3
clone size: -
CDR3 DNA: TGTGCCAGCAGCTTAGATCTCCTAGCGGGAGCCTACGAGCAGTACTTC
CDR3 protein: CASSLDLLAGAYEQYF

J gene: TRBJ1-5
D gene: -
V gene: TRBV10-3
clone size: -
CDR3 DNA: TGTGCCATCAGTGGGGGCAGTAACAATCAGCCCCAGCATTTT
CDR3 protein: CAISGGSNNQPQHF

J gene: TRBJ1-1
D gene: -
V gene: TRBV18
clone size: -
CDR3 DNA: TGTGCCAGCTCATTCGGGGGGGAGACTGAAGCTTTCTTT
CDR3 protein: CASSFGGETEAFF

J gene: TRBJ1-4
D gene: -
V gene: TRBV12-3/TRBV12-4
clone size: few
CDR3 DNA: TGTGCCAGCAGTCCCACGGGGAGGGAAAAACTGTTTTTT
CDR3 protein: CASSPTGREKLFF

J gene: TRBJ1-4
D gene: -
V gene: TRBV30
clone size: -
CDR3 DNA: TGTGCCTGGTCACGGGTTGCGGCTAATGAAAAACTGTTTTTT
CDR3 protein: CAWSRVAANEKLFF

J gene: TRBJ2-7
D gene: TRBD2
V gene: TRBV19
clone size: -
CDR3 DNA: TGTGCCAGTAGTAGGCTAGCGGGAGGGCCGGGTGAGCAGTACTTC
CDR3 protein: CASSRLAGGPGEQYF

J gene: TRBJ1-1
D gene: -
V gene: TRBV19
clone size: -
CDR3 DNA: TGTGCCGCGGGGGGACGGGATGACACTGAAGCTTTCTTT
CDR3 protein: CAAGGRDDTEAFF

J gene: TRBJ2-3
D gene: -
V gene: TRBV2
clone size: once
CDR3 DNA: TGTGCCATTTCAGGGTCAGATACGCAGTATTTT
CDR3 protein: CAISGSDTQYF

J gene: TRBJ1-1
D gene: -
V gene: TRBV19
clone size: -
CDR3 DNA: TGTGCCAGTAGTGGCTTTATCCTGAACACTGAAGCTTTCTTT
CDR3 protein: CASSGFILNTEAFF

J gene: TRBJ2-1
D gene: -
V gene: TRBV7-2
clone size: -
CDR3 DNA: TGTGCCAGCAGCTTAGCTCTAGGAACCTACAATGAGCAGTTCTTC
CDR3 protein: CASSLALGTYNEQFF

J gene: TRBJ1-5
D gene: -
V gene: TRBV11-2
clone size: -
CDR3 DNA: TGTGCCAGCAGCTTAGGAGATAAGAGCAATCAGCCCCAGCATTTT
CDR3 protein: CASSLGDKSNQPQHF

J gene: TRBJ2-3
D gene: TRBD2
V gene: TRBV7-2
clone size: -
CDR3 DNA: TGTGCCAGCAGCAACCAAGCGGGAGGTACAGATACGCAGTATTTT
CDR3 protein: CASSNQAGGTDTQYF

J gene: TRBJ1-6
D gene: -
V gene: TRBV5-4
clone size: -
CDR3 DNA: TGTGCCAGCAGCGTGGACAATTATAATTCACCCCTCCACTTT
CDR3 protein: CASSVDNYNSPLHF

J gene: TRBJ1-4
D gene: -
V gene: TRBV27
clone size: -
CDR3 DNA: TGTGCCAGCAGCCGGACGGGGGCTAATGAAAAACTGTTTTTT
CDR3 protein: CASSRTGANEKLFF

J gene: TRBJ1-3
D gene: -
V gene: TRBV4-2
clone size: -
CDR3 DNA: TGTGCCAGCAGCCAAGTAGACGAGGACAGTGGAAACACCATATATTTT
CDR3 protein: CASSQVDEDSGNTIYF

J gene: TRBJ2-5
D gene: -
V gene: TRBV5-1
clone size: -
CDR3 DNA: TGCGCCAGCAGCTTGGGGGGAGGCCCCCAAGAGACCCAGTACTTC
CDR3 protein: CASSLGGGPQETQYF

J gene: TRBJ1-1
D gene: -
V gene: TRBV5-1
clone size: once
CDR3 DNA: TGCGCCAGCAGCTTGGAACACAGGGATGTCACTGAAGCTTTCTTT
CDR3 protein: CASSLEHRDVTEAFF

J gene: TRBJ1-3
D gene: -
V gene: TRBV5-1
clone size: -
CDR3 DNA: TGCGCCAGCAGCTCTCAGGGGTCAGGAAACACCATATATTTT
CDR3 protein: CASSSQGSGNTIYF

J gene: TRBJ2-3
D gene: TRBD2
V gene: TRBV19
clone size: -
CDR3 DNA: TGTGCCAGTAGTAAGGGGCTAGCGGGAGGGCCAGATACGCAGTATTTT
CDR3 protein: CASSKGLAGGPDTQYF

J gene: TRBJ1-4
D gene: TRBD1
V gene: TRBV5-1
clone size: -
CDR3 DNA: TGCGCCAGCAGCTTTGGCAGGGGGCGGAGTGAAAAACTGTTTTTT
CDR3 protein: CASSFGRGRSEKLFF

J gene: TRBJ2-3
D gene: TRBD2
V gene: TRBV12-5
clone size: -
CDR3 DNA: TGTGCTAGTGGTTTTTGGGGGGGAAGCACAGATACGCAGTATTTT
CDR3 protein: CASGFWGGSTDTQYF

J gene: TRBJ2-3
D gene: -
V gene: TRBV7-7
clone size: -
CDR3 DNA: TGTGCTAGCAGCTTCCGGGGTGAGGATACGCAGTATTTT
CDR3 protein: CASSFRGEDTQYF

J gene: TRBJ2-3
D gene: TRBD1
V gene: TRBV9
clone size: -
CDR3 DNA: TGTGCCAGCAGCGTACAGGGGGATTCGACAGATACGCAGTATTTT
CDR3 protein: CASSVQGDSTDTQYF

J gene: TRBJ1-3
D gene: -
V gene: TRBV12-5
clone size: -
CDR3 DNA: TGTGCTAGTGGTTTGGTAACAGGGACTGGAAACACCATATATTTT
CDR3 protein: CASGLVTGTGNTIYF

J gene: TRBJ1-2
D gene: TRBD1
V gene: TRBV7-9
clone size: few
CDR3 DNA: TGTGCCAGCAGCTCAACCGGGACAGAAGTTTTTAACTATGGCTACACCTTC
CDR3 protein: CASSSTGTEVFNYGYTF

J gene: TRBJ1-1
D gene: -
V gene: TRBV19
clone size: -
CDR3 DNA: TGTGCCAGTAATTGGAGAACGAACACTGAAGCTTTCTTT
CDR3 protein: CASNWRTNTEAFF

J gene: TRBJ2-3
D gene: TRBD1
V gene: TRBV5-1
clone size: -
CDR3 DNA: TGCGCCAGCAGCGACGGGACAGGGGAAAGAAATACGCAGTATTTT
CDR3 protein: CASSDGTGERNTQYF

J gene: TRBJ2-2
D gene: -
V gene: TRBV19
clone size: -
CDR3 DNA: TGTGCCAGTAGTGCCGTCCGGGTTTCGAACACCGGGGAGCTGTTTTTT
CDR3 protein: CASSAVRVSNTGELFF

J gene: TRBJ1-1
D gene: TRBD1
V gene: TRBV7-3
clone size: -
CDR3 DNA: TGTGCCAGCAGCTTCAGACAGGGCTCTGAAGCTTTCTTT
CDR3 protein: CASSFRQGSEAFF

J gene: TRBJ2-7
D gene: -
V gene: TRBV7-9
clone size: -
CDR3 DNA: TGTGCCAGCAGCTTAGGGTCTACGGGCTACGAGCAGTACTTC
CDR3 protein: CASSLGSTGYEQYF

J gene: TRBJ1-2
D gene: -
V gene: TRBV6-5
clone size: once
CDR3 DNA: TGTGCCAGCAGACCCCCGGGGGGATGGTATGGCTACACCTTC
CDR3 protein: CASRPPGGWYGYTF

J gene: TRBJ1-6
D gene: TRBD1
V gene: TRBV30
clone size: once
CDR3 DNA: TGTGCCTGGGGACAGGGCTCACCCCTCCACTTT
CDR3 protein: CAWGQGSPLHF

J gene: TRBJ2-7
D gene: TRBD2
V gene: TRBV30
clone size: -
CDR3 DNA: TGTGCCTGGAGTACCCTAGCGGGCGGTGAGCAGTACTTC
CDR3 protein: CAWSTLAGGEQYF

J gene: TRBJ1-2
D gene: -
V gene: TRBV19
clone size: -
CDR3 DNA: TGTGCCAGTAGTATCGGGCAGCGGAACTACACCTTC
CDR3 protein: CASSIGQRNYTF

J gene: TRBJ1-1
D gene: TRBD1
V gene: TRBV20-1
clone size: -
CDR3 DNA: TGCAGTGCTAGTTACAGGGGAACTGAAGCTTTCTTT
CDR3 protein: CSASYRGTEAFF

J gene: TRBJ2-3
D gene: TRBD1
V gene: TRBV5-1
clone size: -
CDR3 DNA: TGCGCCAGCAGCCTAGGGACAGCCAAGAGTACGCAGTATTTT
CDR3 protein: CASSLGTAKSTQYF

J gene: TRBJ2-6
D gene: TRBD2
V gene: TRBV24-1
clone size: -
CDR3 DNA: TGTGCCACCAGTGACTTCCCAGGGACTAGCGTAAAATCTGGGGCCAACGTCCTGACTTTC
CDR3 protein: CATSDFPGTSVKSGANVLTF

J gene: TRBJ1-3
D gene: -
V gene: TRBV5-6
clone size: -
CDR3 DNA: TGTGCCAGCAGCCGAACGGGGAACACCATATATTTT
CDR3 protein: CASSRTGNTIYF

J gene: TRBJ2-1
D gene: TRBD2
V gene: TRBV3-1/TRBV3-2
clone size: -
CDR3 DNA: TGTGCCAGCAGGGATACGGGACTAGCGGGAGGTTCCTACAATGAGCAGTTCTTC
CDR3 protein: CASRDTGLAGGSYNEQFF

J gene: TRBJ2-1
D gene: TRBD2
V gene: TRBV11-2
clone size: -
CDR3 DNA: TGTGCCAGCAGCCCCAGGGGAGCGGGAGGCTACAATGAGCAGTTCTTC
CDR3 protein: CASSPRGAGGYNEQFF

J gene: TRBJ2-1
D gene: TRBD2
V gene: TRBV13
clone size: once
CDR3 DNA: TGTGCCAGCAGCCTCTCAACTAGCGGGTCTCTTAAAGGGTACAATGAGCAGTTCTTC
CDR3 protein: CASSLSTSGSLKGYNEQFF

J gene: TRBJ2-2
D gene: -
V gene: TRBV27
clone size: once
CDR3 DNA: TGTGCCAGCAGGTGGGCGGGGGCGACCACCGGGGAGCTGTTTTTT
CDR3 protein: CASRWAGATTGELFF

J gene: TRBJ2-6
D gene: TRBD1
V gene: TRBV19
clone size: -
CDR3 DNA: TGTGCCAGTAGTGTGGGACAGGGCCGCGTCCTGACTTTC
CDR3 protein: CASSVGQGRVLTF

J gene: TRBJ1-2
D gene: -
V gene: TRBV5-1
clone size: once
CDR3 DNA: TGCGCCAGCAGCATCGGGACTGGTGGCTATGGCTACACCTTC
CDR3 protein: CASSIGTGGYGYTF

J gene: TRBJ1-1
D gene: -
V gene: TRBV25-1
clone size: once
CDR3 DNA: TGTGCCAGCAGTGAAGGGCAGGGGCTACCATACACTGAAGCTTTCTTT
CDR3 protein: CASSEGQGLPYTEAFF